One sample yielded the 9 T cell receptor beta chains listed below, sequenced in a study of shared clonotypes between healthy human individuals. Sequencing used immunoSEQ multiplex PCR; TCRdb keeps in-frame clones, though not all of them. The sample shows around 330,000 clones, 74% of them seen only once. Sequenced sample: memory CD4+ T cells sorted from blood. Subset denoted: CD45RA-negative fraction. These receptors came from a man aged 25-45 years in good health.

CDR3 nucleotide sequence: TGTGCCAGCGGACGGCGGCGCAACACCATATATTTT. It encodes CASGRRRNTIYF. The chain is built from TRBV6-9 and TRBJ1-3; D is ambiguous. Trimming shortened V by 8 bases and J by 7 bases, and 12 bases separated the two germline ends. The germline V gene has CDR1 MNHGY and CDR2 SVAAGI. The CDR3 extends over 12 amino acids.

This clone has more than one count but fewer than ten. The V call is TRBV27, the J call TRBJ2-3, with D unclear. This CDR3 contains 14 residues. The ends were cut back, 4 bases at V and 2 bases at J, with 10 bases in the middle. CDR1 and CDR2 (germline): MNHEY, SMNVEV (reference sequence). The DNA for the CDR3 is TGTGCCAGCAGTTCCCGTCACCCCACAGATACGCAGTATTTT. Protein sequence: CASSSRHPTDTQYF.

V is TRBV10-3 and J is TRBJ2-7; no clear D gene. The germline V gene has CDR1 ENHRY and CDR2 SYGVKD. V was shortened by 0 bases and J by 2 bases, with 2 bases between the two germline ends. The CDR3 consists of 12 residues. For the CDR3, the DNA is TGTGCCATCAGTGAGTCAACCTACGAGCAGTACTTC. Its protein product is CAISESTYEQYF.

This clone was observed a few times. The chain carries TRBV14 and TRBJ2-3; D is unclear. Germline V gene data show CDR1 as SGHDN and CDR2 as FVKESK. The germline V and J ends were trimmed by 3 bases and 2 bases, with 9 bases remaining between them. The CDR3 sequence is 14 residues long. As DNA, the CDR3 is TGTGCCAGCAGCCAGTTCAGGACCACAGATACGCAGTATTTT. This sequence encodes CASSQFRTTDTQYF.

In DNA form, the CDR3 reads TGTGCCAGCAGTATTCAGGGGTCAAACTATGGCTACACCTTC. Its translation: CASSIQGSNYGYTF. The rearrangement links TRBV28 to TRBJ1-2; D may be TRBD1 (6 bases). V was cut by 5 bases and J by 2 bases, with 12 bases left in between. The germline V gene encodes CDR1 MDHEN and CDR2 SYDVKM. This CDR3 spans 14 amino acids.

V usage is TRBV5-4 and J usage is TRBJ2-1; D possibly corresponds to TRBD2 (6 bases). Germline CDR1 is SGHNT and CDR2 is YYREEE (reference sequence). This CDR3 is built from 18 residues. V was cut by 4 bases and J by 0 bases, with 20 bases left in between. The CDR3 loop reads CASSPGVQRVSSYNEQFF. The CDR3 region has the DNA TGTGCCAGCAGCCCGGGGGTACAGCGGGTGAGCTCCTACAATGAGCAGTTCTTC.

V and J are TRBV2 and TRBJ1-5; 7 nucleotides line up with TRBD1. The CDR3 extends over 13 amino acids. From germline, CDR1 is SNHLY and CDR2 FYNNEI. V shed 6 bases, J shed 7 bases, and the junction held 6 bases outside the gene matches. The CDR3 DNA reads as TGTGCCAGCAGGGCGGGACAGATACAGCCCCAGCATTTT. Protein: CASRAGQIQPQHF.

The chain employs TRBV29-1 and TRBJ2-5; TRBD2 aligns across 10 bases. The V gene's germline CDR1 is SQVTM and CDR2 ANQGSEA. The length of the CDR3 is 16 residues. Trimming cost V 5 bases and J 5 bases; bases outside gene matches: 14. This CDR3 reads CSVLGLAGAVAETQYF. In DNA form, the CDR3 reads TGCAGCGTTTTGGGGCTAGCGGGAGCGGTTGCGGAGACCCAGTACTTC.

The chain links TRBV11-3 to TRBJ2-1; TRBD1 matches at 7 bases. CDR1 and CDR2 from the germline V gene are SGHNT and YENEEA. This CDR3 comprises 12 residues. After removal of 5 bases from V and 7 bases from J, the junction contained 2 bases not matched to a gene. The CDR3 sequence: CASSRDSNEQFF. CDR3 in DNA: TGTGCCAGCAGCCGGGACAGTAATGAGCAGTTCTTC.